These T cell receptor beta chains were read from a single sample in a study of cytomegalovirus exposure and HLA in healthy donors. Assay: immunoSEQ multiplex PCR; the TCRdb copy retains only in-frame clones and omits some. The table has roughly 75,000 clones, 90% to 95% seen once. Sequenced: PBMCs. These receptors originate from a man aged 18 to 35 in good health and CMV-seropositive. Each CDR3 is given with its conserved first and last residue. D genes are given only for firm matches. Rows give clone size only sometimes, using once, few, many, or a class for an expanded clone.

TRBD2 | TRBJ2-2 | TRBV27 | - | TGTGCCAGCAGTCAATTAGGACTAGCGGGCGGGCGGGACACCGGGGAGCTGTTTTTT | CASSQLGLAGGRDTGELFF
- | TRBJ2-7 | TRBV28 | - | TGTGCCAGCACTTACGGGACATTCGAGCAGTACTTC | CASTYGTFEQYF
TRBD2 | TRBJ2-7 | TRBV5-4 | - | TGTGCCAGCAGAAGAGCGGGAGGAGGACCCTACGAGCAGTACTTC | CASRRAGGGPYEQYF
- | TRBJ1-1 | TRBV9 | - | TGTGCCAGCAGCGTAGGGGCGGGGCAGACTGAAGCTTTCTTT | CASSVGAGQTEAFF
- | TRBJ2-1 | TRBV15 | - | TGTGCCACCAGCAGAGATCAAGCGGGTTTACCCAACAATGAGCAGTTCTTC | CATSRDQAGLPNNEQFF
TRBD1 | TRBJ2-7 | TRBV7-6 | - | TGTGCCAGCAGCGAACAGGGGTATCCTTACGAGCAGTACTTC | CASSEQGYPYEQYF
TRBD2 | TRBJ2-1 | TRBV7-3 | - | TGTGCCAGCAGCTTAAACCCCGGACTAGCGGGGGGGAGCTCCTACAATGAGCAGTTCTTC | CASSLNPGLAGGSSYNEQFF
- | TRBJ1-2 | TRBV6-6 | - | TGTGCCAGCAGTTACCGTGTCCCGGAGGTTGGTGGCTACACCTTC | CASSYRVPEVGGYTF
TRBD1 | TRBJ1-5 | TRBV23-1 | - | TGCGCCAGCAGTCAGCGGGTAGTCCGAGGGACAGGGATTCTTGATCAGCCCCAGCATTTT | CASSQRVVRGTGILDQPQHF
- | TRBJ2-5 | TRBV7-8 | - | TGTGCCAGCAGCTTAGTCTCGGAGACCCAGTACTTC | CASSLVSETQYF
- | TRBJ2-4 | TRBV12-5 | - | TGTGCTAGTGGTTTGGTAATTTGGGATACAGGGAACGAAAACATTCAGTACTTC | CASGLVIWDTGNENIQYF
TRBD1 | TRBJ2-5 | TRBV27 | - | TGTGCCAGCAGTTTAGCCGGGACAGAAGAGACCCAGTACTTC | CASSLAGTEETQYF
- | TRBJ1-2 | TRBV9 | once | TGTGCCAGCAGCGTAGGTGGAGACCCATATGGCTACACCTTC | CASSVGGDPYGYTF
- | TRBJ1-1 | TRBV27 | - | TGTGCCAGCAGTTCAAGGGGATTCCTGAACACTGAAGCTTTCTTT | CASSSRGFLNTEAFF
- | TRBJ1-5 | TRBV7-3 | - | TGTGCCAACAGCTTGAGGTGTTGGGTCAATCAGCCCCAGCATTTT | CANSLRCWVNQPQHF
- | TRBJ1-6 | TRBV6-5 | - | TGTGCCAGCAGTCCCGAGTCGCTCCATTCACCCCTCCACTTT | CASSPESLHSPLHF
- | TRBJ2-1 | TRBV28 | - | TGTGCCAGCAGTTTCCTAGGTGATGAGCAGTTCTTC | CASSFLGDEQFF
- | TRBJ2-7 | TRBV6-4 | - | TGTGCCAGCAGTGACCCGGCCGCGGGATGGATCTACGAGCAGTACTTC | CASSDPAAGWIYEQYF
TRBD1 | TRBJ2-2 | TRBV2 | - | TGTGCCAGCAGGGGGACAGGGAGGACCGGGGAGCTGTTTTTT | CASRGTGRTGELFF
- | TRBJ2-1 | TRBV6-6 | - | TGTGCCAGCAGAAGCCTTCCGGGACTTAACAATGAGCAGTTCTTC | CASRSLPGLNNEQFF